These T cell receptor beta chains were read from a single sample in a study of cytomegalovirus exposure and HLA in healthy donors. Clones were read by immunoSEQ multiplex PCR, and TCRdb kept only the in-frame ones, dropping some. The listing contains fewer than 200,000 clones. Sequencing used PBMCs. These TCRs come from a man aged 25 to 40 in good health and CMV-seronegative. The CDR3 runs from the conserved cysteine through the conserved F or W. A D gene is named only where the DNA matches it firmly.

D gene: NA
J gene: TRBJ2-7
V gene: TRBV5-1
CDR3 DNA: TGCGCCAGCAGCTTGAACGGGAAGGAGCAGTACTTC
CDR3 protein: CASSLNGKEQYF

D gene: NA
J gene: TRBJ2-3
V gene: TRBV14
CDR3 DNA: TGTGCCAGCACCTCCCTGTCTGGCGGAGGTACGCAGTATTTT
CDR3 protein: CASTSLSGGGTQYF

D gene: TRBD2
J gene: TRBJ2-7
V gene: TRBV7-6
CDR3 DNA: TGTGCCAGCAGCTTATTGACTAGCCCCTCCTACGAGCAGTACTTC
CDR3 protein: CASSLLTSPSYEQYF

D gene: NA
J gene: TRBJ2-3
V gene: TRBV5-1
CDR3 DNA: TGCGCCAGCAGCTTGGAGGGGCGGACAGATACGCAGTATTTT
CDR3 protein: CASSLEGRTDTQYF

D gene: NA
J gene: TRBJ2-1
V gene: TRBV29-1
CDR3 DNA: TGCAGCGTTGAGGGCAGGGGCCCACACCATGAGCAGTTCTTC
CDR3 protein: CSVEGRGPHHEQFF

D gene: NA
J gene: TRBJ2-7
V gene: TRBV10-2
CDR3 DNA: TGCGCCAGCAGCGGGAGCCCTTACGAGCAGTACTTC
CDR3 protein: CASSGSPYEQYF

D gene: NA
J gene: TRBJ1-4
V gene: TRBV19
CDR3 DNA: TGTGCCAGCCGCCATCGGACAGCCTATAATGAAAAACTGTTTTTT
CDR3 protein: CASRHRTAYNEKLFF

D gene: TRBD1
J gene: TRBJ2-1
V gene: TRBV4-3
CDR3 DNA: TGCGCCAGCAGCCAGTCCCGGGACAGGGGGCCTTTATACAATGAGCAGTTCTTC
CDR3 protein: CASSQSRDRGPLYNEQFF

D gene: TRBD2
J gene: TRBJ2-5
V gene: TRBV7-2
CDR3 DNA: TGTGCCAGCAGCCCATTAGCGGGGGGGCGGGGTTTGATGGGAGAGACCCAGTACTTC
CDR3 protein: CASSPLAGGRGLMGETQYF

D gene: TRBD1
J gene: TRBJ2-3
V gene: TRBV18
CDR3 DNA: TGTGCCAGCTCCCCCGCCCTGGCCGACAGGGAAGATACGCAGTATTTT
CDR3 protein: CASSPALADREDTQYF

D gene: TRBD1
J gene: TRBJ1-1
V gene: TRBV30
CDR3 DNA: TGTGCCTGGAGGGGGGCCTTAGACAGGGAAACTGAGAACACTGAAGCTTTCTTT
CDR3 protein: CAWRGALDRETENTEAFF

D gene: NA
J gene: TRBJ2-7
V gene: TRBV11-3
CDR3 DNA: TGTGCCAGCAGCTTAGTATGGAGTCGGTACGAGCAGTACTTC
CDR3 protein: CASSLVWSRYEQYF

D gene: TRBD1
J gene: TRBJ2-7
V gene: TRBV6-5
CDR3 DNA: TGTGCCAGCAGCACGACAGGGGTGGGCTACGAGCAGTACTTC
CDR3 protein: CASSTTGVGYEQYF

D gene: NA
J gene: TRBJ2-7
V gene: TRBV18
CDR3 DNA: TGTGCCAGCTCACCAGGCGAGGGTGAGCTACGCTACGAGCAGTACTTC
CDR3 protein: CASSPGEGELRYEQYF

D gene: NA
J gene: TRBJ2-2
V gene: TRBV7-3
CDR3 DNA: TGTGCCAGCAGCTTACGGCAGGATAGATCCGCCGGGGAGCTGTTTTTT
CDR3 protein: CASSLRQDRSAGELFF

D gene: NA
J gene: TRBJ2-2
V gene: TRBV14
CDR3 DNA: TGTGCCAGCAGCCAAGATCCCGGGACAGAGCTGTTTTTT
CDR3 protein: CASSQDPGTELFF

D gene: NA
J gene: TRBJ2-1
V gene: TRBV28
CDR3 DNA: TGTGCCACCACAGCATTGGAGAAAGGGGGCAATGAGCAGTTCTTC
CDR3 protein: CATTALEKGGNEQFF

D gene: NA
J gene: TRBJ2-1
V gene: TRBV10-3
CDR3 DNA: TGTGCCATCTCTTTCTTTGACAATGAGCAGTTCTTC
CDR3 protein: CAISFFDNEQFF

D gene: TRBD2
J gene: TRBJ2-5
V gene: TRBV6-5
CDR3 DNA: TGTGCCGCAGGACTAGCGGGAGCGTCAGAGCAGTACTTC
CDR3 protein: CAAGLAGASEQYF

D gene: NA
J gene: TRBJ1-1
V gene: TRBV7-3
CDR3 DNA: TGTGCCAGCAGCTCCTTCGGGGGGGACACTGAAGCTTTCTTT
CDR3 protein: CASSSFGGDTEAFF

D gene: NA
J gene: TRBJ2-3
V gene: TRBV9
CDR3 DNA: TGTGCCAGCAGCCTCGGGGGACAGCCGACTGGAGGCACAGATACGCAGTATTTT
CDR3 protein: CASSLGGQPTGGTDTQYF

D gene: TRBD2
J gene: TRBJ2-2
V gene: TRBV4-3
CDR3 DNA: TGCGCCAGCAGCCGCGGGGGAGGGGCCGGGGAGCTGTTTTTT
CDR3 protein: CASSRGGGAGELFF

D gene: NA
J gene: TRBJ2-1
V gene: TRBV4-2
CDR3 DNA: TGTGCCAGCAGCCAAGAAACCGACCCGACGGGTGAGCAGTTCTTC
CDR3 protein: CASSQETDPTGEQFF

D gene: TRBD1
J gene: TRBJ2-7
V gene: TRBV7-2
CDR3 DNA: TGTGCCAGCAGGACCGACAGGGGGCTATACGAGCAGTACTTC
CDR3 protein: CASRTDRGLYEQYF

D gene: NA
J gene: TRBJ1-2
V gene: TRBV19
CDR3 DNA: TGTGCCAGTAGTATTGAGACAGCCCGTCGCTATGGCTACACCTTC
CDR3 protein: CASSIETARRYGYTF

D gene: TRBD2
J gene: TRBJ2-7
V gene: TRBV7-9
CDR3 DNA: TGTGCCAGCAGCTCATCGGGGCGGGAGTTCAACGAGCAGTACTTC
CDR3 protein: CASSSSGREFNEQYF

D gene: TRBD1
J gene: TRBJ2-3
V gene: TRBV19
CDR3 DNA: TGTGCCAGTAGTTTTACCGGGACAGGCACAGATACGCAGTATTTT
CDR3 protein: CASSFTGTGTDTQYF

D gene: NA
J gene: TRBJ2-1
V gene: TRBV7-9
CDR3 DNA: TGTGCCAGCAGCTCTATGAGGGGGGGGTACAATGAGCAGTTCTTC
CDR3 protein: CASSSMRGGYNEQFF

D gene: NA
J gene: TRBJ1-1
V gene: TRBV19
CDR3 DNA: TGTGCCAGTATGGGTGTGGACAGTCCCATGAACACTGAAGCTTTCTTT
CDR3 protein: CASMGVDSPMNTEAFF

D gene: TRBD1
J gene: TRBJ1-5
V gene: TRBV7-2
CDR3 DNA: TGTGCCAGCAGCCCCCAGGGGGCACCCAGTCAGCCCCAGCATTTT
CDR3 protein: CASSPQGAPSQPQHF

D gene: TRBD1
J gene: TRBJ2-5
V gene: TRBV10-3
CDR3 DNA: TGTGCCATCAGCGTACCGGGACAGGGGAAGTACTTC
CDR3 protein: CAISVPGQGKYF

D gene: TRBD2
J gene: TRBJ2-7
V gene: TRBV4-2
CDR3 DNA: TGTGCCAGCAGCCAAGACCCGACTAGCGGGGACCCTAGGGAGCAGTACTTC
CDR3 protein: CASSQDPTSGDPREQYF

D gene: TRBD1
J gene: TRBJ2-7
V gene: TRBV29-1
CDR3 DNA: TGCAGCGTTGGACAGGGTAACTACGAGCAGTACTTC
CDR3 protein: CSVGQGNYEQYF

D gene: NA
J gene: TRBJ2-5
V gene: TRBV11-3
CDR3 DNA: TGTGCCAGCACCTCCCGGAGGGCAGGGACGTCTGAGACCCAGTACTTC
CDR3 protein: CASTSRRAGTSETQYF

D gene: NA
J gene: TRBJ2-6
V gene: TRBV19
CDR3 DNA: TGTGCCAGTAGTCCCGAGCCCAACGGCAACGTCCTGACTTTC
CDR3 protein: CASSPEPNGNVLTF

D gene: TRBD1
J gene: TRBJ1-3
V gene: TRBV28
CDR3 DNA: TGTGCCAGCAGTTCCCCCAGGGACAGCAAGCTAGGGAACACCATATATTTT
CDR3 protein: CASSSPRDSKLGNTIYF

D gene: TRBD1
J gene: TRBJ1-1
V gene: TRBV10-3
CDR3 DNA: TGTGCCATCAGAGCACCGATAGGGGGCGTGAACACTGAAGCTTTCTTT
CDR3 protein: CAIRAPIGGVNTEAFF

D gene: NA
J gene: TRBJ1-4
V gene: TRBV2
CDR3 DNA: TGTGCCAGCAGGGAGGAGGTGGAACTGTTTTTT
CDR3 protein: CASREEVELFF

D gene: NA
J gene: TRBJ1-3
V gene: TRBV29-1
CDR3 DNA: TGCAGCGTCGGACTGGCGTTAGGAAACACCATATATTTT
CDR3 protein: CSVGLALGNTIYF

D gene: NA
J gene: TRBJ2-5
V gene: TRBV27
CDR3 DNA: TGTGCCAGCAGATTTACTTTCTTCGAACAAGAGACCCAGTACTTC
CDR3 protein: CASRFTFFEQETQYF

D gene: TRBD1
J gene: TRBJ2-3
V gene: TRBV2
CDR3 DNA: TGTGCCAGCGACCAGACAGGGGCCCTTAACACAGATACGCAGTATTTT
CDR3 protein: CASDQTGALNTDTQYF

D gene: NA
J gene: TRBJ1-5
V gene: TRBV7-9
CDR3 DNA: TGTGCCAGCAGCTTGGACTCGGCGAGACAGCCCCAGCATTTT
CDR3 protein: CASSLDSARQPQHF

D gene: TRBD2
J gene: TRBJ2-3
V gene: TRBV9
CDR3 DNA: TGTGCCAGCAGCGTAGTAAGCGGGGGCACAGATACGCAGTATTTT
CDR3 protein: CASSVVSGGTDTQYF

D gene: NA
J gene: TRBJ2-7
V gene: TRBV18
CDR3 DNA: TGTGCCAGCTCGTCACAGGGTAACGAGCAGTACTTC
CDR3 protein: CASSSQGNEQYF

D gene: TRBD1
J gene: TRBJ2-7
V gene: TRBV4-1
CDR3 DNA: TGCGCCAGCAGCCAAAAAGACAGGGGCCACGAGCAGTACTTC
CDR3 protein: CASSQKDRGHEQYF